Each of the 21 T cell receptor beta chains below was sequenced from the same sample in a study of response to subunit inactivated influenza vaccine (dated by TCRdb to the late 2010s). The library was obtained by RT-PCR. The listed sequencing device is Illumina HiSeq 2500. Using fastp trimming at Q25 and MiXCR clonotype assembly, TCRdb reanalyzed the public sequencing data and kept in-frame beta chains. Here each entry gathers all rows of one CDR3 protein and keeps the most common genes and DNA. The table for this sample lists roughly 710,000 distinct CDR3 sequences; about 14% of them were counted only once. The ten most abundant clones make up around 7.6% of the sample. This sample comprised PBMCs from blood, obtained less than 15 days before vaccination. The receptors originated from a man aged 50-59 years who received an inactivated influenza vaccine. Donor details come from another sample of the same person, matched by shared clones.

This clonotype turned up a few times. The V call is TRBV20-1, the J call TRBJ1-5, with D tentatively TRBD1 (6 bases). The ends were cut back, 1 base at V and 0 bases at J, with 10 bases in the middle. CDR3 length: 15 residues. CDR1 and CDR2 from the germline V gene are DFQATT and SNEGSKA (reference sequence). DNA of the CDR3: TGCAGTGCTAGAGTCACAGGGTATAGCAATCAGCCCCAGCATTTT. The encoded protein is CSARVTGYSNQPQHF.

This clonotype appeared many times. The chain recombines TRBV7-8 with TRBJ2-3, with unresolved D. Germline assignment: CDR1 SGHVS and CDR2 FQNEAQ. Deletions cut 1 base from V and 0 bases from J, with 14 bases between. The CDR3 runs to 17 residues. The CDR3 DNA follows: TGTGCCAGCAGCTTAGTTACTTCGGCTCGGAGCACAGATACGCAGTATTTT. Residues: CASSLVTSARSTDTQYF.

The chain links TRBV6-1 to TRBJ2-2; D is perhaps TRBD1 (5 bases). CDR1 and CDR2 from the germline V gene are MNHNS and SASEGT. CDR3 size: 16 residues. V dropped 0 bases and J dropped 5 bases, with 13 bases sitting between them. The CDR3 protein is CASSEASRQYTGELFF. The CDR3 DNA follows: TGTGCCAGCAGTGAAGCCTCCCGACAGTATACCGGGGAGCTGTTTTTT.

This clonotype was recorded a few times. The J gene is TRBJ2-5, the V gene TRBV5-1; weak D call: TRBD2 (5 bases). This CDR3 contains 15 residues. V was shortened by 0 bases and J by 2 bases, with 11 bases between the two germline ends. CDR1 is SGHRS and CDR2 is YFSETQ in the germline V gene. The CDR3 spells CASSLADGRQETQYF. The CDR3 region has the DNA TGCGCCAGCAGCTTGGCCGATGGGAGACAAGAGACCCAGTACTTC. Full variable domain (remainder filled in from reference TRBV5-1 and TRBJ2-5): KAGVTQTPRYLIKTRGQQVTLSCSPISGHRSVSWYQQTPGQGLQFLFEYFSETQRNKGNFPGRFSGRQFSNSRSEMNVSTLELGDSALYLCASSLADGRQETQYFGPGTRLLVL.

There are many counts of this clonotype. The chain has TRBV29-1 and TRBJ2-3; D gene uncertain. Germline loops: CDR1 SQVTM, CDR2 ANQGSEA. The CDR3 has 13 residues. Trimming pared 6 bases from V and 2 bases from J, leaving 12 bases between. CDR3 residues: CSVWEQNTDTQYF. DNA of the CDR3: TGCAGCGTCTGGGAACAGAACACAGATACGCAGTATTTT.

The table lists this clonotype with a few counts. The genes are TRBV10-3 and TRBJ1-1; D may be TRBD1 (6 bases). The germline V gene encodes CDR1 ENHRY and CDR2 SYGVKD. V was shortened by 0 bases and J by 1 base, with 9 bases between the two germline ends. The CDR3 consists of 15 residues. CDR3: CAISESLQGNTEAFF. Here the CDR3 DNA reads TGTGCCATCAGTGAGTCCCTACAGGGGAACACTGAAGCTTTCTTT.

The table lists this clonotype with many counts. The chain combines TRBV4-1 with TRBJ1-2; D unresolved. The germline V gene encodes CDR1 MGHRA and CDR2 YSYEKL. The CDR3 contains 15 residues. Trimming stripped 0 bases from V and 4 bases from J, with 12 bases between. The CDR3 loop is CASSQDWASVYGYTF. The CDR3, as DNA: TGCGCCAGCAGCCAAGATTGGGCGTCAGTCTATGGCTACACCTTC.

This clonotype came up a few times. V usage is TRBV20-1 and J usage is TRBJ1-1; 9 nucleotides line up with TRBD1. This CDR3 has 20 residues. CDR1 is DFQATT, CDR2 SNEGSKA, per germline (reference sequence). Unmatched junction bases numbered 24, after V lost 3 bases and J lost 4 bases. The CDR3 region is CSASGGLSRDRVFPSTEAFF. The CDR3 DNA is TGCAGTGCTAGCGGAGGGCTCAGTAGGGACAGGGTTTTCCCGAGCACTGAAGCTTTCTTT.

The chain links TRBV12-3 or TRBV12-4 to TRBJ2-2, with 8 nucleotides matching TRBD1. The CDR3 is 15 amino acids. The V and J ends lost 3 bases and 6 bases, in that order; junction bases with no gene match: 6. CDR3 amino acids: CASSFRTGIPGELFF. As DNA, the CDR3 is TGTGCCAGCAGTTTCAGGACAGGGATCCCCGGGGAGCTGTTTTTT.

This rearrangement joins TRBV5-8 to TRBJ2-7, with TRBD1 matching over 10 bases. With V trimmed by 4 bases and J by 3 bases, 7 bases remained unmatched. The CDR3 totals 15 residues. Germline CDR1 is SGHTS and CDR2 is YDEGEE. CDR3 sequence reads: CASSPSGTGVYEQYF. The CDR3 DNA is TGTGCCAGCAGCCCCTCCGGGACAGGGGTCTACGAGCAGTACTTC.

Ten or more counts support this clonotype. This chain connects TRBV4-3 to TRBJ2-7, with D possibly being TRBD2 (6 bases). Germline V lookup: CDR1 LGHNA, CDR2 YSLEER. The CDR3 extends over 16 amino acids. Trimming shortened V by 0 bases and J by 0 bases, and 12 bases separated the two germline ends. CDR3 residues: CASSQDTGLLSYEQYF. The CDR3 DNA is TGCGCCAGCAGCCAAGACACGGGACTGCTCTCCTACGAGCAGTACTTC.

The genes are TRBV20-1 and TRBJ2-5; 7 nucleotides align to TRBD2. Germline values: CDR1 DFQATT, CDR2 SNEGSKA (reference sequence). CDR3 length: 16 residues. The junction had 10 bases not matched to a gene; V was cut back by 2 bases and J by 1 base. The CDR3 DNA follows: TGCAGTGCTAGATCCCAAGCGGGGCCAGGCCAAGAGACCCAGTACTTC. Its translation: CSARSQAGPGQETQYF.

This clonotype was seen only a few times. This chain links TRBV12-3 or TRBV12-4 with TRBJ2-6, with D perhaps TRBD2 (6 bases). The CDR3 is 17 amino acids. The V end was cut by 5 bases, the J end by 0 bases, with 14 bases between. CDR3 DNA sequence: TGTGCCAGCAGTCTCCGGGGGTTTAGCTCTGGGGCCAACGTCCTGACTTTC. Translation gives CASSLRGFSSGANVLTF.

V and J are TRBV29-1 and TRBJ1-2, with D possibly matching TRBD1 (5 bases). CDR3 length: 15 residues. Trimming cost V 5 bases and J 0 bases, with 16 bases left between them. Germline CDR1 is SQVTM and CDR2 is ANQGSEA. Here the CDR3 DNA reads TGCAGCGTTACAGACGGGACGGGGACTAACTATGGCTACACCTTC. Translating gives CSVTDGTGTNYGYTF.

This clonotype was found a few times. V and J are TRBV15 and TRBJ2-1, with 14 bases lining up with TRBD2. Per germline, CDR1 LNHNV and CDR2 YYDKDF (reference sequence). After removal of 3 bases from V and 6 bases from J, the junction contained 4 bases not matched to a gene. The CDR3 extends over 16 amino acids. CDR3 sequence: CATSRTSGRVANEQFF. The DNA of the CDR3 is TGTGCCACCAGCAGGACTAGCGGGAGGGTGGCCAATGAGCAGTTCTTC.

The CDR3 protein is CASSVAGVPGTQYF. DNA for the CDR3: TGTGCCAGCAGCGTCGCGGGGGTACCGGGTACGCAGTATTTT. J is TRBJ2-3 and V is TRBV11-3; 7 bases map to TRBD2. Losses at the gene ends were 5 bases for V and 8 bases for J; bases not matched to a gene: 10. Germline assignment: CDR1 SGHNT and CDR2 YENEEA. The CDR3 is 14 amino acids. The complete variable domain, with remaining parts taken from reference TRBV11-3 and TRBJ2-3, reads EAGVVQSPRYKIIEKKQPVAFWCNPISGHNTLYWYLQNLGQGPELLIRYENEEAVDDSQLPKDRFSAERLKGVDSTLKIQPAELGDSAVYLCASSVAGVPGTQYFGPGTRLTVL.

The rearrangement links TRBV29-1 to TRBJ1-5, with 7 bases aligning to TRBD1. Germline values: CDR1 SQVTM, CDR2 ANQGSEA. The CDR3 is 15 amino acids. V gave up 5 bases and J gave up 1 base; unmatched junction bases: 8. CDR3 nucleotide sequence: TGCAGCGTTCTGGACAGGCCAGGGAGCAATCAGCCCCAGCATTTT. It codes for CSVLDRPGSNQPQHF.

The V call is TRBV15, the J call TRBJ2-1, with 7 bases aligning to TRBD2. The CDR3 is 17 amino acids. Germline V gene data show CDR1 as LNHNV and CDR2 as YYDKDF (reference sequence). Trimming took 6 bases from V and 5 from J; bases not matched to a gene: 16. This CDR3 reads CATRVPNWGLQDNEQFF. The DNA of the CDR3 is TGTGCCACCAGAGTCCCAAACTGGGGACTACAAGACAATGAGCAGTTCTTC.

This clonotype was seen only a few times. The genes are TRBV3-1 and TRBJ1-1; D is uncertain. Germline V gene data show CDR1 as LGHDT and CDR2 as YNNKEL (reference sequence). The CDR3 is 14 residues long. The germline V and J ends were trimmed by 1 base and 0 bases, with 6 bases remaining between them. CDR3 sequence reads: CASSQGYMNTEAFF. The CDR3 nucleotides read TGTGCCAGCAGCCAAGGGTATATGAACACTGAAGCTTTCTTT.

This clonotype occurred a few times. This chain connects TRBV10-3 to TRBJ2-3, with 8 bases lining up with TRBD2. CDR3 length equals 15 residues. V was clipped by 4 bases and J by 1 base; unmatched bases: 4. CDR1 ENHRY and CDR2 SYGVKD come from the germline V gene. The CDR3 DNA sequence: TGTGCCATCAGTGGAGCGGGAGCGGGCACAGATACGCAGTATTTT. Protein: CAISGAGAGTDTQYF.

This clonotype was seen only a few times. For the CDR3, the DNA is TGTGCCAGCAGTTACGGGCTAGCGGGGCCCGAGCAGTACTTC. Translation: CASSYGLAGPEQYF. The V and J genes are TRBV6-2 or TRBV6-3 and TRBJ2-7; TRBD2 agrees at 9 bases. The length of the CDR3 is 14 residues. Germline V gene sequence: CDR1 MNHEY, CDR2 SVGEGT. V was pared by 2 bases and J by 6 bases, with 5 bases of the junction left unmatched.